The 31 T cell receptor beta chains given below trace back to one sample, sequenced in a study of blood T cell repertoires in COVID-19. Produced via immunoSEQ multiplex PCR; TCRdb's table is partial and in-frame only. Among approximately 170,000 clones listed, more than 85% were seen once. Sequencing was done on a sample of peripheral blood. Receptors were obtained from a woman of 80 years or more in a cohort sampled during active or convalescent COVID-19.

This chain connects TRBV28 to TRBJ2-1, with 14 bases lining up with TRBD2. The CDR3 runs to 15 residues. The germline V gene has CDR1 MDHEN and CDR2 SYDVKM. The V and J ends lost 5 bases and 8 bases, in that order; junction bases with no gene match: 5. The CDR3 loop is CASSRPGLAGDEQFF. CDR3 sequence (DNA): TGTGCCAGCAGTCGGCCGGGACTAGCGGGAGATGAGCAGTTCTTC.

The chain uses TRBV5-4 and TRBJ2-6, with a tentative D call TRBD1 (6 bases). Germline V gives CDR1 SGHNT, CDR2 YYREEE (reference sequence). This CDR3 is 18 amino acids long. Between the trimmed V and J ends, which lost 0 bases and 0 bases, there was a span of 13 bases. CDR3: CASSLDPTGPSGANVLTF. CDR3 DNA: TGTGCCAGCAGCTTGGACCCTACAGGGCCCTCTGGGGCCAACGTCCTGACTTTC. Complete variable domain (other parts from reference TRBV5-4 and TRBJ2-6): ETGVTQSPTHLIKTRGQQVTLRCSSQSGHNTVSWYQQALGQGPQFIFQYYREEENGRGNFPPRFSGLQFPNYSSELNVNALELDDSALYLCASSLDPTGPSGANVLTFGAGSRLTVL.

V gene TRBV3-1 (or the pseudogene TRBV3-2) combines with J gene TRBJ1-3; D is unclear. Germline values: CDR1 LGHDT, CDR2 YNNKEL (reference sequence). There are 15 residues in the CDR3. The germline V and J ends were trimmed by 0 bases and 7 bases, with 13 bases remaining between them. CDR3 in DNA: TGTGCCAGCAGCCAAGAGGTGCATCTTCGGAACACCATATATTTT. Protein sequence: CASSQEVHLRNTIYF.

The V gene is TRBV7-9, the J gene TRBJ2-1; the match to TRBD2 covers 8 bases. Germline V gene data show CDR1 as SEHNR and CDR2 as FQNEAQ (reference sequence). The CDR3 length is 16 residues. With V trimmed by 4 bases and J by 0 bases, 5 bases remained unmatched. CDR3: CASSWKSGSSYNEQFF. The CDR3 coding sequence is TGTGCCAGCAGCTGGAAAAGCGGGAGCTCCTACAATGAGCAGTTCTTC.

The chain joins TRBV19 to TRBJ1-1; D may be TRBD1 (5 bases). Looked up from germline, CDR1 is LNHDA and CDR2 is SQIVND (reference sequence). V lost 3 bases to trimming and J lost 5 bases, with 7 bases between them. The length of the CDR3 is 12 residues. CDR3 sequence reads: CASSMGGTEAFF. CDR3 nucleotide sequence: TGTGCCAGTAGTATGGGGGGTACTGAAGCTTTCTTT.

The genes are TRBV5-6 and TRBJ2-5; 7 nucleotides match TRBD1. Per germline, CDR1 SGHDT and CDR2 YYEEEE. V was pared by 10 bases and J by 5 bases, with 14 bases of the junction left unmatched. The CDR3 is made up of 14 amino acids. CDR3: CASQETGILETQYF. CDR3 sequence (DNA): TGTGCCTCGCAGGAGACAGGGATTCTGGAGACCCAGTACTTC.

The J gene is TRBJ1-4, the V gene TRBV5-1; D is possibly TRBD1 (5 bases). The CDR3 has 18 amino acids. The V and J ends lost 0 bases and 4 bases respectively, with 19 bases between them. Germline CDR1 reads SGHRS; CDR2 reads YFSETQ. CDR3 coding DNA: TGCGCCAGCAGCTTGGCCGCGAGCATGGGAGGGGATAATGAAAAACTGTTTTTT. Translated: CASSLAASMGGDNEKLFF.

The chain combines TRBV6-1 with TRBJ1-4; D gene uncertain. The V and J ends lost 1 base and 0 bases respectively, with 12 bases between them. This CDR3 spans 17 amino acids. Germline CDR1 and CDR2: MNHNS and SASEGT. The CDR3 here is CASSEGEGLATNEKLFF. CDR3 sequence (DNA): TGTGCCAGCAGTGAAGGGGAAGGACTTGCAACTAATGAAAAACTGTTTTTT.

V gene TRBV28 combines with J gene TRBJ2-1; 7 nucleotides align to TRBD2. Per the germline V gene, CDR1 is MDHEN and CDR2 is SYDVKM. CDR3 length: 13 residues. V was pared by 2 bases and J by 7 bases, with 2 bases of the junction left unmatched. The DNA of the CDR3 is TGTGCCAGCAGTTTAAGCGGGGTGAATGAGCAGTTCTTC. This encodes CASSLSGVNEQFF.

This CDR3 reads CASRLSGGTYEQYF. CDR3 bases: TGTGCCAGCAGGCTTAGCGGGGGGACCTACGAGCAGTACTTC. The rearrangement joins TRBV27 to TRBJ2-7, with 10 positions matching TRBD2. Germline lookup yields CDR1 MNHEY and CDR2 SMNVEV (reference sequence). The CDR3 consists of 14 residues. V was pared by 6 bases and J by 2 bases, with 4 bases of the junction left unmatched.

V is TRBV7-2 and J is TRBJ1-2; 8 nucleotides match TRBD1. The germline V gene encodes CDR1 SGHTA and CDR2 FQGNSA. Trimming cost V 5 bases and J 4 bases; bases outside gene matches: 9. CDR3 size: 15 residues. CDR3 region: CASSPEQGAAYGYTF. The CDR3 bases are TGTGCCAGCAGCCCGGAGCAGGGGGCTGCCTATGGCTACACCTTC.

This chain links TRBV7-9 with TRBJ2-6, with TRBD1 identical over 9 bases. With V trimmed by 11 bases and J by 3 bases, 14 bases remained unmatched. Germline-derived CDR1 and CDR2 are SEHNR and FQNEAQ (reference sequence). The CDR3 is made up of 17 amino acids. CDR3 sequence reads: CAGRDRVLGLGANVLTF. CDR3 nucleotide sequence: TGTGCCGGAAGGGACAGGGTTCTAGGTCTTGGGGCCAACGTCCTGACTTTC.

In nucleotides, the CDR3 is TGTGCCTGGAGCGACACAGGGAACTCCTACGAGCAGTACTTC. Encoded protein: CAWSDTGNSYEQYF. V usage is TRBV30 and J usage is TRBJ2-7, with D perhaps matching TRBD1 (6 bases). Germline CDR1 reads GTSNPN; CDR2 reads SVGIG (reference sequence). This CDR3 has 14 amino acids. V lost 3 bases, J lost 0 bases, and 12 bases lay in between.

The chain carries TRBV4-1 and TRBJ1-1, with 7 bases fitting TRBD1. Germline CDR1 MGHRA, CDR2 YSYEKL. The CDR3 consists of 16 residues. V was clipped by 1 base and J by 4 bases; unmatched bases: 9. The CDR3 DNA reads as TGCGCCAGCAGCCAAGGACAGGGAGAGGTGGGCACTGAAGCTTTCTTT. It specifies CASSQGQGEVGTEAFF.

The chain has TRBV23-1 and TRBJ1-2; 8 bases match TRBD1. TRBV23-1 is treated as an ORF (open reading frame) with a function not yet certain. The CDR3 has 21 residues. J was trimmed by 4 bases and V by 2 bases; bases with no gene match: 24. The CDR3: CASSQPPRPRDRQFFRYGYTF. CDR3 DNA: TGCGCCAGCAGTCAACCCCCACGGCCCCGGGACAGGCAGTTTTTCCGCTATGGCTACACCTTC.

The V gene is TRBV7-2, the J gene TRBJ2-3; tentatively, D is TRBD2 (5 bases). V dropped 7 bases and J dropped 1 base, with 9 bases sitting between them. Germline V CDR1 and CDR2: SGHTA, FQGNSA. The CDR3 extends over 13 amino acids. The CDR3 DNA is TGTGCCAGCACTAATAGCGGCACAGATACGCAGTATTTT. As protein: CASTNSGTDTQYF.

The chain uses TRBV4-1 and TRBJ2-6; the match to TRBD1 covers 8 bases. Trimming at V came to 2 bases and at J to 2 bases, leaving 8 bases not matched to a gene. Per germline, CDR1 MGHRA and CDR2 YSYEKL. This CDR3 contains 18 residues. The CDR3 DNA is TGCGCCAGCAGCCAAACCGGGACAGGAGGAGCTGGGGCCAACGTCCTGACTTTC. This codes for CASSQTGTGGAGANVLTF.

The chain employs TRBV30 and TRBJ2-3, with D perhaps matching TRBD2 (6 bases). The germline V gene encodes CDR1 GTSNPN and CDR2 SVGIG (reference sequence). V lost 0 bases and J lost 4, with 14 bases in between. There are 15 residues in the CDR3. The CDR3 loop reads CAWSVRAGTSDTQYF. CDR3 nucleotide sequence: TGTGCCTGGAGTGTTCGAGCGGGTACATCAGATACGCAGTATTTT.

The chain has TRBV3-1 (or the pseudogene TRBV3-2) and TRBJ1-1, with D tentatively TRBD1 (6 bases). CDR3 length: 12 residues. The V end lost 0 bases, the J end lost 11 bases, and 10 bases lay between the germline ends. The germline gives CDR1 LGHDT, CDR2 YNNKEL (reference sequence). CDR3 coding DNA: TGTGCCAGCAGCCAAGAGGGGGGGCGTGCTTTCTTT. Amino acid sequence: CASSQEGGRAFF.

The chain links TRBV19 to TRBJ2-3; 9 nucleotides line up with TRBD2. The CDR3 is 17 residues long. With 5 bases clipped from V and 5 bases from J, the junction kept 14 bases outside the gene matches. The V gene's germline CDR1 is LNHDA and CDR2 SQIVND (reference sequence). The CDR3 nucleotides read TGTGCCAGTAGTCCTTGGACTAGCGCCGCTTTCAGAGATACGCAGTATTTT. Translated, it gives CASSPWTSAAFRDTQYF.

This chain connects TRBV24-1 to TRBJ2-1, with 10 bases matching TRBD2. Unmatched junction bases numbered 11, after V lost 5 bases and J lost 8 bases. The CDR3 runs to 16 residues. Germline assignment: CDR1 KGHDR and CDR2 SFDVKD. In DNA, the CDR3 is TGTGCCACCAGTGCCTTGGAGGCTAGCGGGAGCGATGAGCAGTTCTTC. This gives the protein CATSALEASGSDEQFF.

This clone occurred once. The chain joins TRBV3-1 (or the pseudogene TRBV3-2) to TRBJ1-5; TRBD1 matches at 7 bases. Per germline, CDR1 LGHDT and CDR2 YNNKEL (reference sequence). Losses at the gene ends were 5 bases for V and 4 bases for J; bases not matched to a gene: 5. This CDR3 region has 14 residues. DNA of the CDR3: TGTGCCAGCAGCTTCCGGACAGGAAATCAGCCCCAGCATTTT. Protein sequence: CASSFRTGNQPQHF.

J is TRBJ1-2 and V is TRBV4-2; D might be TRBD1 (6 bases). This CDR3 contains 15 residues. Germline-derived CDR1 and CDR2 are LGHNA and YNFKEQ. V lost 1 base, J lost 2 bases, and 11 bases lay in between. CDR3 sequence (DNA): TGTGCCAGCAGCCAAGCCGGACAGACGAACTATGGCTACACCTTC. Protein product: CASSQAGQTNYGYTF.

This chain uses TRBV19 with TRBJ1-2, with 7 nucleotides matching TRBD1. Germline V lookup: CDR1 LNHDA, CDR2 SQIVND (reference sequence). This CDR3 has 17 residues. With 6 bases clipped from V and 6 bases from J, the junction kept 19 bases outside the gene matches. The CDR3 loop reads CASRNPPTGSGYNGYTF. DNA for the CDR3: TGTGCCAGTAGAAACCCCCCGACAGGGTCGGGCTATAATGGCTACACCTTC.

This clone was seen once. The CDR3 spells CASSLRTEAFF. The CDR3 DNA follows: TGTGCCAGCAGTCTACGGACTGAAGCTTTCTTT. The chain links TRBV28 to TRBJ1-1; no reliable D call. This CDR3 spans 11 amino acids. The germline CDR1 and CDR2 sequences are MDHEN and SYDVKM. V lost 5 bases to trimming and J lost 5 bases, with 6 bases between them. Supplemented by reference TRBV28 and TRBJ1-1, the full variable domain reads DVKVTQSSRYLVKRTGEKVFLECVQDMDHENMFWYRQDPGLGLRLIYFSYDVKMKEKGDIPEGYSVSREKKERFSLILESASTNQTSMYLCASSLRTEAFFGQGTRLTVV.

The chain is built from TRBV28 and TRBJ2-3, with 9 bases that match TRBD1. V shed 5 bases and J 5 bases; nucleotides not matched to a gene: 8. This CDR3 has 15 amino acids. Germline V gene data show CDR1 as MDHEN and CDR2 as SYDVKM. DNA for the CDR3: TGTGCCAGCAGTGTATACAGGGGGCTGGGAGATACGCAGTATTTT. Its protein is CASSVYRGLGDTQYF.

The chain is built from TRBV7-2 and TRBJ1-3; tentative D call: TRBD1 (6 bases). In germline, CDR1 is SGHTA, CDR2 FQGNSA. The ends were cut back, 5 bases at V and 4 bases at J, with 12 bases in the middle. This CDR3 has 14 amino acids. CDR3 in DNA: TGTGCCAGCAGCACCACAGGGTGGGGAAACACCATATATTTT. Its protein is CASSTTGWGNTIYF. The whole variable domain, remainder taken from reference TRBV7-2 and TRBJ1-3, is GAGVSQSPSNKVTEKGKDVELRCDPISGHTALYWYRQSLGQGLEFLIYFQGNSAPDKSGLPSDRFSAERTGGSVSTLTIQRTQQEDSAVYLCASSTTGWGNTIYFGEGSWLTVV.

The V call is TRBV5-1, the J call TRBJ2-1; TRBD2 aligns across 13 bases. Germline values: CDR1 SGHRS, CDR2 YFSETQ. This CDR3 has 16 residues. The V and J ends lost 4 bases and 7 bases, in that order; junction bases with no gene match: 8. The CDR3 sequence is CASSHRTSGSRNEQFF. DNA for the CDR3: TGCGCCAGCAGCCATAGGACTAGCGGGAGTAGGAATGAGCAGTTCTTC.

The CDR3 spells CSASPGQLATNEKLFF. The DNA of the CDR3 is TGCAGTGCTAGTCCGGGACAGTTAGCAACTAATGAAAAACTGTTTTTT. The genes are TRBV20-1 and TRBJ1-4, with TRBD1 matching over 7 bases. From germline, CDR1 is DFQATT and CDR2 SNEGSKA (reference sequence). Losses at the gene ends were 3 bases for V and 0 bases for J; bases not matched to a gene: 7. This CDR3 spans 16 amino acids.

This clone was seen a single time. This sequence joins TRBV28 and TRBJ1-5, with 8 bases lining up with TRBD1. The CDR3 runs to 16 residues. From germline, CDR1 is MDHEN and CDR2 SYDVKM. With 3 bases clipped from V and 9 bases from J, the junction kept 13 bases outside the gene matches. The CDR3 region is CASSFPGQAFKGPQHF. For the CDR3, the DNA is TGTGCCAGCAGTTTTCCGGGACAGGCTTTCAAGGGGCCCCAGCATTTT. The variable domain in full, with the rest retrieved from reference TRBV28 and TRBJ1-5, is DVKVTQSSRYLVKRTGEKVFLECVQDMDHENMFWYRQDPGLGLRLIYFSYDVKMKEKGDIPEGYSVSREKKERFSLILESASTNQTSMYLCASSFPGQAFKGPQHFGDGTRLSIL.

Comment on this clone: This CDR3 is also generated by other DNA sequences in the sample. The CDR3 protein is CASGGLAGYNEQFF. Written as DNA, the CDR3 is TGTGCCAGCGGGGGACTAGCGGGGTACAATGAGCAGTTCTTC. The chain carries TRBV3-1 (or the pseudogene TRBV3-2) and TRBJ2-1; 13 bases are a match to TRBD2. The CDR3 contains 14 residues. Germline values: CDR1 LGHDT, CDR2 YNNKEL (reference sequence). V shed 8 bases, J shed 4 bases, and the junction held 2 bases outside the gene matches.